This paragraph reports one T cell receptor beta chain. RNA amounts of roughly 0.5 to 1 ug underwent reverse transcription with random hexamers. From the immunoSEQ multiplex PCR reads, TCRdb called clonotypes with MiXCR, one entry per CDR3 protein. The sample carries a few hundred thousand distinct CDR3 sequences, around 93% recorded once. This entry comes from a study of CD8 T cells in Susac syndrome. The multiple sclerosis controls consisted of treatment-naive patients with relapsing-remitting disease, either stable or active. Isolation of CD8+ and CD4+ T cells was performed negatively, whereas enrichment of TEMRA cells was done by FACS. This CDR3 is built from 18 residues. Trimming left V 0 bases short and J 2 bases short, with 19 bases between. CDR1 MGHDK and CDR2 SYGVNS come from the germline V gene.

The rearrangement links TRBV25-1 to TRBJ1-1; possibly TRBD1 for D (6 bases). Specimen: CD4+ T cells from PBMCs. This clonotype was sampled from a human donor with multiple sclerosis. The CDR3 loop is CASSEYSGVGTPNTEAFF. CDR3 coding DNA: TGTGCCAGCAGTGAATATAGTGGCGTGGGGACACCTAACACTGAAGCTTTCTTT.